This T cell receptor (beta chain) was documented in a study of human T cells and chemical hapten exposure. There are 13 residues in the CDR3. Germline V gene lookup returns CDR1 SQVTM and CDR2 ANQGSEA. The V gene lost 8 bases and the J gene lost 3 bases, with 17 bases spanning the gap. Unique molecular identifiers were attached to individual cDNA molecules within the library. One entry per CDR3 protein, called by TCRdb with MiXCR from the RACE reads. The sample consists of about 360,000 distinct CDR3 sequences, under 9% of them appearing once. The time point was: patch test 1, 2 weeks after DPC sensitization. The treatment was: therapeutic diphenylcyclopropenone sensitization with weekly scalp DPC.

This clonotype originated in a woman under 30 with alopecia areata. Some clones in this sample may be carry-over from other donors' samples. The source was whole blood, collected in connection with sensitization to the hapten diphenylcyclopropenone (DPC). This sequence joins TRBV29-1 and TRBJ2-7; D might be TRBD1 or TRBD2, each matching 6 bases. The CDR3 is CSHTGATRYEQYF. The CDR3 DNA sequence: TGCAGCCACACGGGGGCAACCCGCTACGAGCAGTACTTC.